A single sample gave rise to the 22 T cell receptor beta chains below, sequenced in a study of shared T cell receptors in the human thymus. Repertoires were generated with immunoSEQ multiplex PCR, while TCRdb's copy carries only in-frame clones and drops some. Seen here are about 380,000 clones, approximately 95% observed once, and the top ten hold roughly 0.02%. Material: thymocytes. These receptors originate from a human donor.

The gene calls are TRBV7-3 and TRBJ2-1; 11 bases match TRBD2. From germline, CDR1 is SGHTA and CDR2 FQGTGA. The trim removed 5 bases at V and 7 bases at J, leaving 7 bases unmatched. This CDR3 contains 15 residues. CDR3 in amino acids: CASSVAGGPDNEQFF. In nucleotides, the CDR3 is TGTGCCAGCAGCGTAGCGGGAGGGCCGGATAATGAGCAGTTCTTC.

For the CDR3, the DNA is TGTGCCTGGAGTCGGGAACTAGCCAAAAACATTCAGTACTTC. It encodes CAWSRELAKNIQYF. The chain is built from TRBV30 and TRBJ2-4, with D perhaps matching TRBD2 (5 bases). The CDR3 runs 14 residues. V gave up 2 bases and J gave up 0 bases, with 8 bases separating them. Germline V gene data show CDR1 as GTSNPN and CDR2 as SVGIG (reference sequence). The full variable domain, completed using reference TRBV30 and TRBJ2-4, is SQTIHQWPATLVQPVGSPLSLECTVEGTSNPNLYWYRQAAGRGLQLLFYSVGIGQISSEVPQNLSASRPQDRQFILSSKKLLLSDSGFYLCAWSRELAKNIQYFGAGTRLSVL.

The CDR3 coding sequence is TGTGCCAGCCAAGTAAGACAGGGTTCTGAAAAACTGTTTTTT. Amino acids: CASQVRQGSEKLFF. This sequence joins TRBV27 and TRBJ1-4, with 7 nucleotides matching TRBD1. The germline V gene encodes CDR1 MNHEY and CDR2 SMNVEV (reference sequence). The CDR3 length is 14 residues. Losses at the gene ends were 8 bases for V and 7 bases for J; bases not matched to a gene: 10.

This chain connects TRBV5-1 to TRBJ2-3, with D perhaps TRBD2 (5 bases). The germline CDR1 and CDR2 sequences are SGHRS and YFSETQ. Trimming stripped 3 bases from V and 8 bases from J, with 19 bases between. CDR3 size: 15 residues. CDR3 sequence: CASSSDPPIASTQYF. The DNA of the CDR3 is TGCGCCAGCAGCTCCGACCCACCGATAGCGAGTACGCAGTATTTT.

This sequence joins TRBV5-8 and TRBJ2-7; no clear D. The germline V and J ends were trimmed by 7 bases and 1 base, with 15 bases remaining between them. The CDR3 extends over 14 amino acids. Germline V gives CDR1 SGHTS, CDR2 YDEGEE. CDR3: CASPSVGCSYEQYF. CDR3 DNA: TGTGCCAGCCCCTCGGTGGGCTGTTCCTACGAGCAGTACTTC. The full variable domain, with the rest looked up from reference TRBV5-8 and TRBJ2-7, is EAGVTQSPTHLIKTRGQQATLRCSPISGHTSVYWYQQALGLGLQFLLWYDEGEERNRGNFPPRFSGRQFPNYSSELNVNALELEDSALYLCASPSVGCSYEQYFGPGTRLTVT.

The CDR3 region has the DNA TGTGCCAGCAGCTTGGGGGGAAGGACTAGCGGGAGGGAGTACTTC. Translation gives CASSLGGRTSGREYF. The rearrangement links TRBV5-4 to TRBJ2-7; 15 nucleotides match TRBD2. There are 15 residues in the CDR3. The V gene end was trimmed by 0 bases and the J gene end by 11 bases; junction bases not matched to a gene: 6. CDR1 is SGHNT, CDR2 YYREEE, per germline (reference sequence).

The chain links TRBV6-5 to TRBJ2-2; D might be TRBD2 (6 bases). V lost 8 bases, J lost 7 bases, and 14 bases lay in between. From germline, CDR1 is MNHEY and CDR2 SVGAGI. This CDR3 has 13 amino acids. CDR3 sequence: CASSRGSGGELFF. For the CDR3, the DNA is TGTGCCAGCTCTCGGGGGTCGGGCGGGGAGCTGTTTTTT.

The CDR3 is CASSLAGRRDNEQFF. DNA of the CDR3: TGTGCCAGCAGCTTGGCCGGGAGGAGGGACAATGAGCAGTTCTTC. This chain joins TRBV5-6 and TRBJ2-1, with 7 bases lining up with TRBD2. CDR1 is SGHDT and CDR2 is YYEEEE in the germline V gene. The CDR3 contains 15 residues. V was pared by 0 bases and J by 5 bases, with 5 bases of the junction left unmatched. The entire variable domain, with the rest obtained from reference TRBV5-6 and TRBJ2-1, is as follows: DAGVTQSPTHLIKTRGQQVTLRCSPKSGHDTVSWYQQALGQGPQFIFQYYEEEERQRGNFPDRFSGHQFPNYSSELNVNALLLGDSALYLCASSLAGRRDNEQFFGPGTRLTVL.

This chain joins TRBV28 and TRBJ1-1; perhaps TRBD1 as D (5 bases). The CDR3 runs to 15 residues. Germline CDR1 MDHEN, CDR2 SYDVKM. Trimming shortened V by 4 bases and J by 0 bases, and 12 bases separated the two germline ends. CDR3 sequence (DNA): TGTGCCAGCAGTTACCCTCCGGGGGTGAACACTGAAGCTTTCTTT. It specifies CASSYPPGVNTEAFF.

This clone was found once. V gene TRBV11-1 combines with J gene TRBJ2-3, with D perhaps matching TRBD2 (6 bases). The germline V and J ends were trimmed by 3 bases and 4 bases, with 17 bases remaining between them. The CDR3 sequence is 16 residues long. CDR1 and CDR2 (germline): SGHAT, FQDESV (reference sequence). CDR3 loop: CASSFQHDGSADTQYF. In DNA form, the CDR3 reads TGTGCCAGCAGCTTCCAGCACGACGGGAGCGCAGATACGCAGTATTTT.

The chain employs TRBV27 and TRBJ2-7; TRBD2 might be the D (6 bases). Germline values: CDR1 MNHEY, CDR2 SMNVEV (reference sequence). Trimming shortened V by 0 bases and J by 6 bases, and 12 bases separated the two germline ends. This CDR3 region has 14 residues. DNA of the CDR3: TGTGCCAGCAGTTTATCGGAGGGGACCGCCGAGCAGTACTTC. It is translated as CASSLSEGTAEQYF.

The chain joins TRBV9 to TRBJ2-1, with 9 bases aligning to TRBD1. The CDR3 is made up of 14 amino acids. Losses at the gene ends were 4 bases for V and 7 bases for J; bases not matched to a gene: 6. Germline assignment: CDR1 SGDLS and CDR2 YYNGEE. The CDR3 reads CASSIGTGSNEQFF. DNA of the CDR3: TGTGCCAGCAGCATCGGGACAGGGAGTAATGAGCAGTTCTTC.

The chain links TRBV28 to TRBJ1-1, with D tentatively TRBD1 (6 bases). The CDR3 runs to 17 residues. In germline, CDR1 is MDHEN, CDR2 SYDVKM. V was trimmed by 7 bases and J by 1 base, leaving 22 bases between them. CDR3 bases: TGTGCCAGCAATACAGGGCCCTGGGGTGAGGGGAACACTGAAGCTTTCTTT. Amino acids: CASNTGPWGEGNTEAFF. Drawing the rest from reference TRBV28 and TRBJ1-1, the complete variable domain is DVKVTQSSRYLVKRTGEKVFLECVQDMDHENMFWYRQDPGLGLRLIYFSYDVKMKEKGDIPEGYSVSREKKERFSLILESASTNQTSMYLCASNTGPWGEGNTEAFFGQGTRLTVV.

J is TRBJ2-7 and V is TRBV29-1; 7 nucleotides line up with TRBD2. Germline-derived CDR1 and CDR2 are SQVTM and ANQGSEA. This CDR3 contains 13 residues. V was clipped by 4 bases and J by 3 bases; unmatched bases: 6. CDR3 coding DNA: TGCAGCGTTGCCCGGGAGCGGGGCTACGAGCAGTACTTC. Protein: CSVARERGYEQYF.

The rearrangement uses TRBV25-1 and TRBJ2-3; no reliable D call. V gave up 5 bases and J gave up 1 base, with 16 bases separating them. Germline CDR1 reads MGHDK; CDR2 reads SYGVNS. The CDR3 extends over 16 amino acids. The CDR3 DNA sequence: TGTGCCAGCAGTACCGGGCCCCAAGTGGGCACAGATACGCAGTATTTT. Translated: CASSTGPQVGTDTQYF.

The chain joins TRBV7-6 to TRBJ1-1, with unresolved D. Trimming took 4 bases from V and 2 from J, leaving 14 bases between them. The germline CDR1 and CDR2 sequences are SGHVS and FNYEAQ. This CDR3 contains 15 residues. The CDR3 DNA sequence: TGTGCCAGCAGCTCAGGAAGCCCAAGTAACACTGAAGCTTTCTTT. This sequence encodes CASSSGSPSNTEAFF.

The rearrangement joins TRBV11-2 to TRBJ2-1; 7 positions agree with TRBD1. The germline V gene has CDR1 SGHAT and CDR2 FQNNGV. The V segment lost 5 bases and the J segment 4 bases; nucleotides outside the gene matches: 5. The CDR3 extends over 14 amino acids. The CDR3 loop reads CASSRGTVYNEQFF. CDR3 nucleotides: TGTGCCAGCAGCCGTGGGACAGTTTACAATGAGCAGTTCTTC.

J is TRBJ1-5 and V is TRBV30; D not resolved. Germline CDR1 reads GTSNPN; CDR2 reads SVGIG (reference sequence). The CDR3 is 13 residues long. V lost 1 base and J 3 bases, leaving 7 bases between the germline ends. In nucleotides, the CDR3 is TGTGCCTGGAGTGGAGGGCTCAATCAGCCCCAGCATTTT. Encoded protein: CAWSGGLNQPQHF.

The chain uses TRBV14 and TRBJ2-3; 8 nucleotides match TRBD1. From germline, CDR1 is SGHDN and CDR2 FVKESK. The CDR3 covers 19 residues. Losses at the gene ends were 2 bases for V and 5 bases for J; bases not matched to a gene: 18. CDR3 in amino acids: CASSQKPSRQGPCIDTQYF. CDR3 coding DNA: TGTGCCAGCAGCCAAAAGCCATCGAGACAGGGGCCGTGTATAGATACGCAGTATTTT.

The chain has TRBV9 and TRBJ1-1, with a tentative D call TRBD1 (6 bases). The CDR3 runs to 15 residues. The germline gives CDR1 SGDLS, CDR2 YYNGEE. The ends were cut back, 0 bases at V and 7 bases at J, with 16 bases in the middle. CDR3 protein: CASSVAQGHGSEAFF. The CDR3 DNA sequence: TGTGCCAGCAGCGTAGCCCAGGGGCATGGGAGTGAAGCTTTCTTT.

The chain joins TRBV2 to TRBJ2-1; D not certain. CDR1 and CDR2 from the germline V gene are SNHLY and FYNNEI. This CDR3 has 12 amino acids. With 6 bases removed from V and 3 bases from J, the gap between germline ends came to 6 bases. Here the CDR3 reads CASRTGYNEQFF. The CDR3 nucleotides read TGTGCCAGCAGGACGGGCTACAATGAGCAGTTCTTC.

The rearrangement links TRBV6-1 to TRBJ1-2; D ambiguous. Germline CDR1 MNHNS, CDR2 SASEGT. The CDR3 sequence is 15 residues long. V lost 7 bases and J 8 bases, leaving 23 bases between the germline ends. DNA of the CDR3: TGTGCCAGCACCAAGACCCTCAGCCTCTTGGACGGCTACACCTTC. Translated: CASTKTLSLLDGYTF.